This TCR beta chain was obtained from a study of blood T cells in healthy people across ages. This CDR3 region has 16 residues. With V trimmed by 0 bases and J by 0 bases, 4 bases remained unmatched. The V gene's germline CDR1 is SGDLS and CDR2 YYNGEE. Sample-barcoded 5' priming and a J-beta primer mix drove a second PCR of about 7 to 11 cycles. TCRdb recomputed calls from the 5' RACE reads with MiXCR, one row per CDR3 protein. The repertoire consists of 250,000 to 300,000 distinct CDR3 sequences, with roughly 27% occurring once and the leading ten covering around 30%. In this sample, this clonotype turned up once. The antigen is unknown. Study-wide results and limits: Shifts in expanded clonotypes may have been confounded by donor CMV status, which was unknown. A strong correlation was found between TCR beta diversity and the percentage of naive T cells. Diversity was higher, and naive CD4+ cells more numerous, in long-lived donors than in aged donors.

Input material: blood. The gene calls are TRBV9 and TRBJ2-3, with 7 bases that match TRBD2. The source of this sequence is a woman aged 70-85 years in good health. The CDR3 sequence: CASSVGSGVSTDTQYF. CDR3 bases: TGTGCCAGCAGCGTAGGCAGCGGGGTTAGCACAGATACGCAGTATTTT.